This TCR beta chain was obtained from a study of PD-L1 blockade in urothelial cancer. The overall study: Between 0 and 3 prior chemotherapy regimens had been given to patients. Blood was subjected to analysis at 3 weeks (second dose) and 6 weeks following treatment start. Blood gave a median roughly 150,000 T cells.

This sample's time point: peripheral blood 6 weeks after treatment start. Sample contribution per patient ranged from 1 to 8, covering pretreatment and on-treatment. Assay used: immunoSEQ multiplex PCR; TCRdb lists only in-frame clones, some missing. The table has 100,000 to 150,000 clones, roughly 86% seen once. The clonotype was recovered from a man in his fifties with urothelial cancer. Sequencing was performed on PBMCs, taken around atezolizumab (anti-PD-L1) treatment.

The CDR3 here is CASSPSGSGYEQYF. The CDR3 region has the DNA TGTGCCAGCAGCCCTAGCGGGAGCGGGTACGAGCAGTACTTC. The chain combines TRBV5-4 with TRBJ2-7; TRBD2 matches at 10 bases. After removal of 4 bases from V and 4 bases from J, the junction contained 5 bases not matched to a gene. CDR3 length: 14 residues. The germline V gene encodes CDR1 SGHNT and CDR2 YYREEE (reference sequence). The full variable domain, rest sourced from reference TRBV5-4 and TRBJ2-7, is ETGVTQSPTHLIKTRGQQVTLRCSSQSGHNTVSWYQQALGQGPQFIFQYYREEENGRGNFPPRFSGLQFPNYSSELNVNALELDDSALYLCASSPSGSGYEQYFGPGTRLTVT.